Following are 23 T cell receptor beta chains from one sample sequenced in a study of CD8 T cells in ankylosing spondylitis. TCRdb used MiXCR to reprocess the 5' RACE reads, holding one entry per CDR3 protein. Of 150,000 to 200,000 distinct CDR3 sequences in the sample, 9.5% to 13% were seen once. The sequenced sample consisted of blood, either unsorted or a sorted T cell fraction (not recorded which). Every receptor here comes from a male donor with ankylosing spondylitis or in good health (not recorded which).

There are many counts of this clonotype. The chain employs TRBV28 and TRBJ1-3; D unclear. V lost 3 bases to trimming and J lost 6 bases, with 9 bases between them. The CDR3 has 13 residues. Per germline, CDR1 MDHEN and CDR2 SYDVKM. CDR3 sequence: CASSLGRQNTIYF. For the CDR3, the DNA is TGTGCCAGCAGTTTGGGGAGGCAAAACACCATATATTTT.

In regard to this clonotype: Its ends do not fully match the called genes, so a read error is possible. The chain links TRBV7-6 to TRBJ2-1; 8 bases fit TRBD2. The CDR3 covers 15 residues. CDR1 and CDR2 (germline): SGHVS, FNYEAQ. The CDR3 bases are TGTGCCGGCAGCCCTCGGGTAGCGGGGTACAATGAGCAGTTCTTC. This gives the protein CAGSPRVAGYNEQFF.

This clonotype was detected many times. This chain joins TRBV12-3 or TRBV12-4 and TRBJ1-5; maybe TRBD1 (5 bases). This CDR3 contains 15 residues. The V and J ends lost 6 bases and 2 bases respectively, with 14 bases between them. The CDR3 here is CASSLGGLGNQPQHF. The DNA of the CDR3 is TGTGCCAGCAGCCTGGGGGGTTTGGGCAATCAGCCCCAGCATTTT.

CDR3: CASSLYASRVLDQETQYF. The CDR3 nucleotides read TGTGCCAGCAGTTTATACGCCTCTCGGGTCCTCGACCAAGAGACCCAGTACTTC. The chain couples TRBV27 to TRBJ2-5; D remains unclear. This CDR3 comprises 18 residues. The V and J ends lost 1 base and 0 bases respectively, with 18 bases between them. Germline CDR1 and CDR2: MNHEY and SMNVEV (reference sequence).

This clonotype has ten or more counts. This sequence joins TRBV20-1 and TRBJ1-2; TRBD1 might be the D (5 bases). V lost 6 bases to trimming and J lost 3 bases, with 14 bases between them. Germline V gene sequence: CDR1 DFQATT, CDR2 SNEGSKA (reference sequence). The CDR3 has 13 amino acids. For the CDR3, the DNA is TGCAGTGCCCAGGGAAGCGGAGACTATGGCTACACCTTC. It encodes CSAQGSGDYGYTF.

This clonotype was counted at least ten times. The chain employs TRBV20-1 and TRBJ1-2; TRBD1 matches at 8 bases. CDR1 and CDR2 (germline): DFQATT, SNEGSKA (reference sequence). The CDR3 is 14 residues long. After removal of 4 bases from V and 2 bases from J, the junction contained 6 bases not matched to a gene. The CDR3 DNA reads TGCAGTGCTACCAGTGGACAGGGCAACTATGGCTACACCTTC. It specifies CSATSGQGNYGYTF.

In its sample, this clonotype was seen many times. This sequence joins TRBV28 and TRBJ1-2, with D possibly matching TRBD1 (6 bases). This CDR3 comprises 15 residues. Germline V gene data show CDR1 as MDHEN and CDR2 as SYDVKM. Trimming shortened V by 1 base and J by 4 bases, and 13 bases separated the two germline ends. The CDR3 bases are TGTGCCAGCAGTTTATCCCAACAGGGAATCTATGGCTACACCTTC. Residues: CASSLSQQGIYGYTF.

This clonotype was seen more than once but under ten times. The chain is built from TRBV19 and TRBJ2-7; the D gene is possibly TRBD1 (5 bases). This CDR3 region has 14 residues. CDR1 is LNHDA, CDR2 SQIVND, per germline (reference sequence). V was trimmed by 3 bases and J by 2 bases, leaving 11 bases between them. CDR3 sequence (DNA): TGTGCCAGTAGTATTCTGCAGGGTGCCTACGAGCAGTACTTC. This gives the protein CASSILQGAYEQYF.

This clonotype showed up many times. The V and J genes are TRBV5-1 and TRBJ2-2; no firm D call. In germline, CDR1 is SGHRS, CDR2 YFSETQ. V gave up 0 bases and J gave up 6 bases, with 6 bases separating them. CDR3 length: 13 amino acids. CDR3 in amino acids: CASSLGRAGELFF. CDR3 sequence (DNA): TGCGCCAGCAGCTTGGGCAGAGCCGGGGAGCTGTTTTTT.

This clonotype was found many times. The chain carries TRBV28 and TRBJ2-1; D tentatively reads TRBD1 or TRBD2 (5 bases each). CDR1 and CDR2 from the germline V gene are MDHEN and SYDVKM. The V gene lost 3 bases and the J gene lost 4 bases, with 10 bases spanning the gap. This CDR3 comprises 14 residues. DNA of the CDR3: TGTGCCAGCAGTTTTGGGACGGTTTACAATGAGCAGTTCTTC. It codes for CASSFGTVYNEQFF.

This clonotype was counted only a few times. The chain couples TRBV20-1 to TRBJ2-2; D not resolved. Trimming took off 3 bases at V and 7 bases at J, with 6 bases between the two ends. There are 11 residues in the CDR3. Germline V gives CDR1 DFQATT, CDR2 SNEGSKA (reference sequence). CDR3 residues: CSARVDGELFF. As DNA, the CDR3 is TGCAGTGCTAGGGTAGACGGGGAGCTGTTTTTT.

The V call is TRBV20-1, the J call TRBJ1-5; 7 bases match TRBD1. This CDR3 has 14 amino acids. The V gene's germline CDR1 is DFQATT and CDR2 SNEGSKA (reference sequence). CDR3 in amino acids: CSLAQTGVNQPQHF. CDR3 bases: TGCAGCCTAGCCCAAACAGGGGTCAATCAGCCCCAGCATTTT.

This clonotype was seen at least ten times. DNA for the CDR3: TGTGCCAGCAGCTGGACTAGCCGAGTAAATGAGCAGTTCTTC. Protein sequence: CASSWTSRVNEQFF. This chain joins TRBV5-4 and TRBJ2-1; TRBD2 matches 8 bases. The V segment lost 3 bases and the J segment 7 bases; nucleotides outside the gene matches: 6. This CDR3 contains 14 residues. CDR1 and CDR2 (germline): SGHNT, YYREEE (reference sequence).

The chain carries TRBV7-9 and TRBJ1-1; tentatively, D is TRBD1 (6 bases). Trimming cost V 2 bases and J 3 bases, with 10 bases left between them. Germline CDR1 and CDR2: SEHNR and FQNEAQ (reference sequence). The CDR3 runs to 14 residues. In DNA, the CDR3 is TGTGCCAGCAGCTTAAACAGGGACGACACTGAAGCTTTCTTT. This gives the protein CASSLNRDDTEAFF.

This clonotype was counted at least ten times. The rearrangement links TRBV9 to TRBJ1-1, with 7 bases identical to TRBD1. The germline CDR1 and CDR2 sequences are SGDLS and YYNGEE. The ends lost 3 bases at V and 5 bases at J; junction bases unmatched: 7. The CDR3 loop spans 14 amino acids. The CDR3 coding sequence is TGTGCCAGCAGCGCGACAGGGATGAGGACTGAAGCTTTCTTT. The encoded protein is CASSATGMRTEAFF. The full variable domain, with the rest looked up from reference TRBV9 and TRBJ1-1, is DSGVTQTPKHLITATGQRVTLRCSPRSGDLSVYWYQQSLDQGLQFLIQYYNGEERAKGNILERFSAQQFPDLHSELNLSSLELGDSALYFCASSATGMRTEAFFGQGTRLTVV.

This clonotype has only a few counts. The J gene is TRBJ2-3, the V gene TRBV9, with 10 positions matching TRBD2. Germline V CDR1 and CDR2: SGDLS, YYNGEE. The junction had 9 bases not matched to a gene; V was cut back by 2 bases and J by 3 bases. This CDR3 is built from 17 residues. CDR3 amino acids: CASSVGLPSGGTDTQYF. In DNA form, the CDR3 reads TGTGCCAGCAGCGTGGGCCTTCCTAGCGGGGGAACAGATACGCAGTATTTT. The entire variable domain, with the rest obtained from reference TRBV9 and TRBJ2-3, is as follows: DSGVTQTPKHLITATGQRVTLRCSPRSGDLSVYWYQQSLDQGLQFLIQYYNGEERAKGNILERFSAQQFPDLHSELNLSSLELGDSALYFCASSVGLPSGGTDTQYFGPGTRLTVL.

In this sample, this clonotype turned up many times. The chain combines TRBV18 with TRBJ1-5; 7 bases fit TRBD1. This CDR3 has 17 amino acids. J lost 3 bases, V lost 4 bases, and 12 bases had no gene match. Germline CDR1 is KGHSH and CDR2 is LQKENI. This CDR3 is CASSRGGSGQINQPQHF. CDR3 sequence (DNA): TGTGCCAGCTCACGTGGGGGGTCGGGACAGATCAATCAGCCCCAGCATTTT.

This clonotype was found many times. V gene TRBV6-5 combines with J gene TRBJ1-1; possible D gene TRBD1, 6 bases. V was clipped by 2 bases and J by 5 bases, with 21 bases between them. From germline, CDR1 is MNHEY and CDR2 SVGAGI. CDR3 length: 17 residues. CDR3 sequence (DNA): TGTGCCAGCAGTTACGGCGCGGGTACAGGGACATGGACTGAAGCTTTCTTT. Its protein is CASSYGAGTGTWTEAFF.

The sample holds a few counts of this clonotype. The gene calls are TRBV3-1 and TRBJ2-7, with D possibly being TRBD1 or TRBD2 (7 bases each). Germline V gives CDR1 LGHDT, CDR2 YNNKEL (reference sequence). V lost 1 base and J 4 bases, leaving 17 bases between the germline ends. This CDR3 is built from 16 residues. This chain's CDR3 is CASSQGQGGFVYEQYF. CDR3 DNA: TGTGCCAGCAGCCAAGGCCAGGGGGGGTTCGTGTACGAGCAGTACTTC.

The V and J genes are TRBV5-1 and TRBJ1-1; TRBD1 agrees at 7 bases. Germline V gene lookup returns CDR1 SGHRS and CDR2 YFSETQ. The CDR3 spans 17 residues. The V segment lost 1 base and the J segment 1 base; nucleotides outside the gene matches: 10. The CDR3 coding sequence is TGCGCCAGCAGCTTGATCCCAGGGGGGTTGGGGAACACTGAAGCTTTCTTT. This encodes CASSLIPGGLGNTEAFF.

This clonotype was found many times. The V and J genes are TRBV3-1 and TRBJ1-2; D is unclear. Germline assignment: CDR1 LGHDT and CDR2 YNNKEL (reference sequence). The V and J ends lost 4 bases and 4 bases respectively, with 16 bases between them. The CDR3 covers 15 residues. The CDR3, as DNA: TGTGCCAGCAGCCTGAAGGGTCGGCCCGCCTATGGCTACACCTTC. Its protein is CASSLKGRPAYGYTF.

This clonotype was counted ten times or more. The chain carries TRBV5-6 and TRBJ2-7, with D tentatively TRBD1 (6 bases). The CDR3 has 14 residues. Germline V lookup: CDR1 SGHDT, CDR2 YYEEEE. V gave up 4 bases and J gave up 2 bases, with 13 bases separating them. The chain's CDR3 is CASSPPGQTYEQYF. Written as DNA, the CDR3 is TGTGCCAGCAGCCCTCCCGGACAGACCTACGAGCAGTACTTC.

This clonotype was seen many times. V is TRBV28 and J is TRBJ2-5; D gene ambiguous. CDR1 and CDR2 (germline): MDHEN, SYDVKM. V was shortened by 3 bases and J by 1 base, with 6 bases between the two germline ends. This CDR3 region has 13 residues. In DNA, the CDR3 is TGTGCCAGCAGTTTTAGCTTCCAAGAGACCCAGTACTTC. This codes for CASSFSFQETQYF.